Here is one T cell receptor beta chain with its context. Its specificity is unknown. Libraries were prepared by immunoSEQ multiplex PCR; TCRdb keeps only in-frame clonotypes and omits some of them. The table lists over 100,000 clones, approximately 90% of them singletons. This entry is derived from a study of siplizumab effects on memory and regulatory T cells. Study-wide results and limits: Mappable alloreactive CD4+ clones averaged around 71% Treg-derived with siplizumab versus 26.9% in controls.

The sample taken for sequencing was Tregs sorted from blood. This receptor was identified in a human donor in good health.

As DNA, the CDR3 is TGTGCCAGCAGCCCAAACCCCCAGGCCTATTCACCCCTCCACTTT. This codes for CASSPNPQAYSPLHF. The rearrangement joins TRBV6-5 to TRBJ1-6; the D is unclear. CDR3 length: 15 residues. The V gene lost 6 bases and the J gene lost 8 bases, with 17 bases spanning the gap. Looked up from germline, CDR1 is MNHEY and CDR2 is SVGAGI.